The 28 T cell receptor beta chains below all came from one sample that was sequenced in a study of blood T cells in healthy people across ages. Sample-barcoded 5' priming and a J-beta primer mix drove a second PCR of roughly 6 to 12 cycles. One entry per CDR3 protein results from TCRdb running MiXCR on the 5' RACE reads. The sample contains around 690,000 distinct CDR3 sequences, roughly 58% of which appear only once. Input material: blood. The receptors were sampled from a man in his sixties in good health.

J is TRBJ2-1 and V is TRBV2, with 8 bases that match TRBD2. V lost 6 bases and J lost 6; bases outside the gene matches: 7. Looked up from germline, CDR1 is SNHLY and CDR2 is FYNNEI. This CDR3 is 14 amino acids long. The chain's CDR3 is CASRAGGGPNEQFF. The CDR3 coding sequence is TGTGCCAGCAGGGCTGGCGGGGGGCCCAATGAGCAGTTCTTC.

The rearrangement links TRBV5-5 to TRBJ2-5, with TRBD1 identical over 8 bases. Looked up from germline, CDR1 is SGHKS and CDR2 is YYEKEE (reference sequence). The V gene end was trimmed by 2 bases and the J gene end by 5 bases; junction bases not matched to a gene: 8. This CDR3 is 15 amino acids long. This CDR3 reads CASSFPAGGFETQYF. The CDR3, as DNA: TGTGCCAGCAGCTTCCCCGCAGGGGGCTTCGAGACCCAGTACTTC.

The genes are TRBV20-1 and TRBJ2-5; 8 bases fit TRBD2. J gave up 2 bases and V 1 base, and 9 bases lay outside the gene matches. This CDR3 contains 16 residues. CDR1 is DFQATT and CDR2 is SNEGSKA in the germline V gene (reference sequence). CDR3 sequence: CSARARLAQLQETQYF. CDR3 DNA: TGCAGTGCTAGAGCCCGACTAGCGCAACTACAAGAGACCCAGTACTTC.

In the case of this clonotype: This clone may be a read error of a much larger clone one base away. The chain carries TRBV5-1 and TRBJ2-7; TRBD1 might be the D (6 bases). The V end lost 4 bases, the J end lost 1 base, and 18 bases lay between the germline ends. The CDR3 spans 16 residues. Germline V CDR1 and CDR2: SGHRS, YFSETQ. The CDR3 is CASSTKRITGSYEQYF. In DNA form, the CDR3 reads TGCGCCAGCAGCACCAAAAGAATCACAGGGTCCTACGAGCAGTACTTC.

This clonotype showed up many times. The genes are TRBV6-6 and TRBJ1-1; D is undetermined. Germline CDR1 is MNHNY and CDR2 is SVGAGI (reference sequence). The CDR3 extends over 14 amino acids. The V gene lost 4 bases and the J gene lost 1 base, with 10 bases spanning the gap. Here the CDR3 reads CASSFNSQNTEAFF. As DNA, the CDR3 is TGTGCCAGCAGTTTTAACAGCCAGAACACTGAAGCTTTCTTT.

This sequence joins TRBV20-1 and TRBJ2-1; unclear D gene. Germline V lookup: CDR1 DFQATT, CDR2 SNEGSKA (reference sequence). The CDR3 has 14 residues. V was trimmed by 6 bases and J by 0 bases, leaving 12 bases between them. CDR3 bases: TGCAGTGCGGGTAGGCCGAGCTCCTACAATGAGCAGTTCTTC. Translated: CSAGRPSSYNEQFF.

V gene TRBV11-1 combines with J gene TRBJ2-7; D not certain. The CDR3 spans 12 residues. V lost 1 base, J lost 7 bases, and 8 bases lay in between. The germline CDR1 and CDR2 sequences are SGHAT and FQDESV (reference sequence). CDR3 region: CASSLDVNEQYF. The CDR3 bases are TGTGCCAGCAGCTTAGATGTTAATGAGCAGTACTTC.

V gene TRBV2 combines with J gene TRBJ2-5; 9 bases map to TRBD2. This CDR3 is built from 16 residues. The germline V gene has CDR1 SNHLY and CDR2 FYNNEI. Losses at the gene ends were 5 bases for V and 3 bases for J; bases not matched to a gene: 10. The CDR3 is CASSPRRASGEETQYF. The CDR3 bases are TGTGCCAGCAGTCCCCGTAGGGCTAGCGGGGAAGAGACCCAGTACTTC.

This rearrangement joins TRBV10-3 to TRBJ2-2; 7 nucleotides line up with TRBD2. J lost 5 bases, V lost 8 bases, and 5 bases had no gene match. Per the germline V gene, CDR1 is ENHRY and CDR2 is SYGVKD. The CDR3 runs to 13 residues. CDR3 amino acids: CAIGTGGTGELFF. CDR3 DNA: TGTGCCATCGGTACGGGAGGAACCGGGGAGCTGTTTTTT.

The genes are TRBV10-3 and TRBJ1-2; tentatively, D is TRBD1 (5 bases). This CDR3 contains 15 residues. V shed 0 bases and J shed 7 bases, with 15 bases lying between them. Per the germline V gene, CDR1 is ENHRY and CDR2 is SYGVKD. The CDR3 sequence is CAISESPPRDGGYTF. The CDR3 nucleotides read TGTGCCATCAGTGAGTCTCCCCCCAGGGACGGTGGCTACACCTTC.

This rearrangement joins TRBV9 to TRBJ2-7; D is perhaps TRBD2 (6 bases). Germline CDR1 reads SGDLS; CDR2 reads YYNGEE. V was trimmed by 0 bases and J by 7 bases, leaving 11 bases between them. The CDR3 sequence is 13 residues long. In nucleotides, the CDR3 is TGTGCCAGCAGCGTAGCTACCCGGGGGGAGCAGTACTTC. It specifies CASSVATRGEQYF.

The genes are TRBV12-3 or TRBV12-4 and TRBJ1-4, with a possible D match to TRBD1 (6 bases). The V end was cut by 5 bases, the J end by 8 bases, with 24 bases between. The CDR3 is made up of 17 amino acids. The CDR3 here is CASSPRRSGALTEKLFF. The CDR3 nucleotides are TGTGCCAGCAGTCCCCGTCGCTCAGGGGCCCTTACAGAAAAACTGTTTTTT.

DNA for the CDR3: TGTGCCAGCAGCCCTTCCCCCGGGACTGGAACCTACGAGCAGTACTTC. It encodes CASSPSPGTGTYEQYF. V usage is TRBV3-1 and J usage is TRBJ2-7; tentative D call: TRBD2 (6 bases). V lost 4 bases and J 2 bases, leaving 18 bases between the germline ends. The CDR3 has 16 amino acids. CDR1 and CDR2 (germline): LGHDT, YNNKEL (reference sequence).

This clonotype was counted a single time. The chain is built from TRBV6-6 and TRBJ2-5, with 11 nucleotides matching TRBD2. There are 15 residues in the CDR3. V trimming: 6 bases; J trimming: 4 bases; junction bases outside the gene matches: 7. The V gene's germline CDR1 is MNHNY and CDR2 SVGAGI (reference sequence). CDR3 DNA: TGTGCCAGCAGGGGACTAGCGGACGCTAGAGAGACCCAGTACTTC. It codes for CASRGLADARETQYF.

The V gene is TRBV9, the J gene TRBJ1-4; possibly TRBD1 for D (5 bases). V gave up 1 base and J gave up 5 bases, with 12 bases separating them. The length of the CDR3 is 15 residues. Germline values: CDR1 SGDLS, CDR2 YYNGEE. The CDR3 nucleotides read TGTGCCAGCAGCGTAACGGCGGGGGGGAATGAAAAACTGTTTTTT. Translating it yields CASSVTAGGNEKLFF. The variable domain in full, with the rest retrieved from reference TRBV9 and TRBJ1-4, is DSGVTQTPKHLITATGQRVTLRCSPRSGDLSVYWYQQSLDQGLQFLIQYYNGEERAKGNILERFSAQQFPDLHSELNLSSLELGDSALYFCASSVTAGGNEKLFFGSGTQLSVL.

V is TRBV11-2 and J is TRBJ2-4, with TRBD2 matching 7 bases. Germline V gene data show CDR1 as SGHAT and CDR2 as FQNNGV. The CDR3 runs 14 residues. V lost 1 base and J lost 13; bases outside the gene matches: 10. CDR3 residues: CASSLAEGSREQYF. In DNA form, the CDR3 reads TGTGCCAGCAGCTTAGCGGAAGGGTCGCGGGAGCAGTACTTC.

This clonotype was detected a few times. This sequence joins TRBV3-1 and TRBJ2-7, with TRBD1 as a possible D gene (5 bases). There are 16 residues in the CDR3. Germline CDR1 LGHDT, CDR2 YNNKEL (reference sequence). Between the trimmed V and J ends, which lost 0 bases and 3 bases, there was a span of 15 bases. The CDR3 DNA reads as TGTGCCAGCAGCCAAGAGTCAGGGCCGAAGGTCTACGAGCAGTACTTC. It specifies CASSQESGPKVYEQYF.

The J gene is TRBJ2-1, the V gene TRBV28; D possibly corresponds to TRBD1 (8 bases). Germline CDR1 and CDR2: MDHEN and SYDVKM. V lost 6 bases and J 2 bases, leaving 17 bases between the germline ends. CDR3 length: 16 residues. CDR3 DNA: TGTGCCAGCAGCCCGGACAGGGACTATACCTACAATGAGCAGTTCTTC. Translation: CASSPDRDYTYNEQFF.

This clonotype was found many times. The chain recombines TRBV6-6 with TRBJ1-4; the D gene is possibly TRBD1 (6 bases). Germline V CDR1 and CDR2: MNHNY, SVGAGI (reference sequence). V shed 6 bases and J shed 7 bases, with 24 bases lying between them. This CDR3 region has 17 residues. The chain's CDR3 is CASSYSQVGARFEKLFF. CDR3 DNA: TGTGCCAGCAGCTATTCCCAAGTGGGGGCGCGGTTTGAAAAACTGTTTTTT.

The chain carries TRBV2 and TRBJ1-6; D call uncertain. This CDR3 has 16 amino acids. The V end was cut by 5 bases, the J end by 6 bases, with 17 bases between. In germline, CDR1 is SNHLY, CDR2 FYNNEI. The CDR3 region has the DNA TGTGCCAGCAGTTACCCGACCCCCGTGGGTAATTCACCCCTCCACTTT. Its protein product is CASSYPTPVGNSPLHF.

The CDR3: CASSEARRAGWETQYF. CDR3 sequence (DNA): TGTGCCAGCAGTGAAGCGCGCCGCGCCGGTTGGGAGACCCAGTACTTC. The rearrangement uses TRBV2 and TRBJ2-7; D is unresolved. The assigned J gene may be wrong: the sequence end matches TRBJ2-5 better. Germline lookup yields CDR1 SNHLY and CDR2 FYNNEI. The CDR3 has 16 residues.

The gene calls are TRBV7-2 and TRBJ2-1; the D is unclear. Between the trimmed V and J ends, which lost 5 bases and 0 bases, there was a span of 11 bases. The CDR3 spans 15 residues. Germline assignment: CDR1 SGHTA and CDR2 FQGNSA. CDR3 DNA: TGTGCCAGCAGCCCTCAGGCCACCTCCTACAATGAGCAGTTCTTC. Translating gives CASSPQATSYNEQFF.

The gene calls are TRBV9 and TRBJ2-5, with D uncertain. The CDR3 loop spans 15 amino acids. The V gene's germline CDR1 is SGDLS and CDR2 YYNGEE. V lost 4 bases, J lost 0 bases, and 13 bases lay in between. The DNA for the CDR3 is TGTGCCAGCAGCCCCCGTGGAGCCTACCAAGAGACCCAGTACTTC. It yields the protein CASSPRGAYQETQYF.

The V and J genes are TRBV5-1 and TRBJ2-2; 7 bases match TRBD1. Trimming removed 3 bases from V and 6 bases from J; junction bases left unmatched: 2. Germline-derived CDR1 and CDR2 are SGHRS and YFSETQ. CDR3 length: 13 residues. DNA of the CDR3: TGCGCCAGCAGCTGGACAGGCCCCGGGGAGCTGTTTTTT. Amino acids: CASSWTGPGELFF. Full variable domain (missing parts from reference TRBV5-1 and TRBJ2-2): KAGVTQTPRYLIKTRGQQVTLSCSPISGHRSVSWYQQTPGQGLQFLFEYFSETQRNKGNFPGRFSGRQFSNSRSEMNVSTLELGDSALYLCASSWTGPGELFFGEGSRLTVL.

The chain employs TRBV20-1 and TRBJ2-3; 7 nucleotides agree with TRBD2. The V gene end was trimmed by 5 bases and the J gene end by 0 bases; junction bases not matched to a gene: 5. The CDR3 loop spans 14 amino acids. Germline V gene data show CDR1 as DFQATT and CDR2 as SNEGSKA (reference sequence). This CDR3 reads CSASLATSTDTQYF. CDR3 DNA: TGCAGTGCTTCACTAGCGACTAGCACAGATACGCAGTATTTT.

In its sample, this clonotype was seen a few times. This sequence joins TRBV29-1 and TRBJ2-1, with 9 bases lining up with TRBD1. From germline, CDR1 is SQVTM and CDR2 ANQGSEA. With 3 bases clipped from V and 7 bases from J, the junction kept 7 bases outside the gene matches. The CDR3 consists of 14 residues. The CDR3 here is CSVETGTGLNEQFF. In DNA form, the CDR3 reads TGCAGCGTTGAGACCGGGACAGGGCTGAATGAGCAGTTCTTC.

This chain uses TRBV28 with TRBJ1-2; 7 bases fit TRBD1. This CDR3 contains 12 residues. Germline assignment: CDR1 MDHEN and CDR2 SYDVKM. The V and J ends lost 4 bases and 10 bases, in that order; junction bases with no gene match: 6. The CDR3 spells CASSSEGQLYTF. CDR3 in DNA: TGTGCCAGCAGTTCCGAGGGACAGCTCTACACCTTC.

The rearrangement uses TRBV6-1 and TRBJ2-7; TRBD1 matches 7 bases. Germline values: CDR1 MNHNS, CDR2 SASEGT. The V gene end was trimmed by 4 bases and the J gene end by 2 bases; junction bases not matched to a gene: 8. This CDR3 region has 15 residues. CDR3 bases: TGTGCCAGCAGTGCTGACAGGGCCGACCCCTACGAGCAGTACTTC. Encoded protein: CASSADRADPYEQYF.